Sequencing of this T cell receptor (beta chain) was carried out in a study of shared T cell receptors in the human thymus. This table comes from immunoSEQ multiplex PCR, and its TCRdb copy is limited to in-frame clones, with some not included. The sample shows about 380,000 clones, around 93% of them seen only once. Losses at the gene ends were 0 bases for V and 5 bases for J; bases not matched to a gene: 20. The CDR3 extends over 20 amino acids. Germline V gives CDR1 LGHNA, CDR2 YSLEER. The receptor comes from a human donor. The rearrangement uses TRBV4-3 and TRBJ2-5, with TRBD2 matching 8 bases. Specimen: thymocytes. CDR3 DNA: TGCGCCAGCAGCCAAGATTACCACACGTCGGGAGGGGCGGATTGGGAGACCCAGTACTTC. It translates to CASSQDYHTSGGADWETQYF.